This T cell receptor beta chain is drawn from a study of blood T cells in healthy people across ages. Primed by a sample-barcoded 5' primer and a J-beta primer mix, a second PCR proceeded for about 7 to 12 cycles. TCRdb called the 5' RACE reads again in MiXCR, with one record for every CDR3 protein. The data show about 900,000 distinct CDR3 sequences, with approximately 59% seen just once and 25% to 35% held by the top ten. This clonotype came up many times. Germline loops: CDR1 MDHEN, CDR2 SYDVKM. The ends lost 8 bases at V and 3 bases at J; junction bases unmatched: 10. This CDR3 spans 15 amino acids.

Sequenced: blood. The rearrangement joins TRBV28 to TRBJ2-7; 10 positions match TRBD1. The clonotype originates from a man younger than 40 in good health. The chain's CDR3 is CASYTSGTGDYEQYF. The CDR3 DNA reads TGTGCCAGCTATACATCCGGGACAGGGGACTACGAGCAGTACTTC.